This T cell receptor beta chain was recorded in a study of CD4+ T cells in melanoma. The V and J ends lost 1 base and 3 bases respectively, with 14 bases between them. The CDR3 has 15 amino acids. Per the germline V gene, CDR1 is SGHRS and CDR2 is YFSETQ. A note on this clone: What it binds is unknown.

Broader study findings: In melanoma, neoantigen-specific CD4+ T cells reportedly differed in differentiation state. A reported correlation linked neoantigen-specific CD4+ T cells to CD8+, macrophage and B cell function.

The method was immunoSEQ multiplex PCR; TCRdb's version includes in-frame clones alone and lacks a portion of them. The table includes approximately 110,000 clones, approximately 90% detected once. Sequencing input: peripheral blood. The TCR sequence derives from a human donor with melanoma. The V call is TRBV5-1, the J call TRBJ2-7, with a possible D match to TRBD2 (5 bases). CDR3 nucleotide sequence: TGCGCCAGCAGCTTGTTCGAGGGCCCATTCTACGAGCAGTACTTC. Translation: CASSLFEGPFYEQYF.